This TCR beta chain stems from a study of blood T cell repertoires in COVID-19. In the study overall: T cells, B-cell-depleted T cells, or PBMCs provided the cDNA or gDNA that served as material.

Sequenced by immunoSEQ multiplex PCR; TCRdb stores in-frame clones only, minus some. This sample carries some 100,000 clones, roughly nine tenths of them seen once, and the ten largest clones take 0.85% to 1%. This CDR3 spans 12 amino acids. The V end lost 5 bases, the J end lost 4 bases, and 8 bases lay between the germline ends. Germline CDR1 is SEHNR and CDR2 is FQNEAQ (reference sequence). The material sequenced was peripheral blood. This chain joins TRBV7-9 and TRBJ1-2, with D hard to call. The TCR was taken from a man aged 60 to 69 with acute or convalescent COVID-19. CDR3 bases: TGTGCCAGCAGCCTTAACTCCTATGGCTACACCTTC. Protein sequence: CASSLNSYGYTF.